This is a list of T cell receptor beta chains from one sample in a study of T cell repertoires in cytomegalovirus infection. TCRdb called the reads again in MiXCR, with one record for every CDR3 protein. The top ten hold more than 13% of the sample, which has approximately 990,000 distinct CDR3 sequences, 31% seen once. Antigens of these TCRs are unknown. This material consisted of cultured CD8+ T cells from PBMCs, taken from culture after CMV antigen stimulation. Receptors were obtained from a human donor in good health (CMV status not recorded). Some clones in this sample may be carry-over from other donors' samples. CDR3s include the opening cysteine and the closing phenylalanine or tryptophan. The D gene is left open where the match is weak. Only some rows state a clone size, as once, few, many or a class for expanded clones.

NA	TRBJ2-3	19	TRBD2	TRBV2	TGTGCCAGCAGTACGCGGACTAGCGGGGGCCAGCGGGGCACAGATACGCAGTATTTT	CASSTRTSGGQRGTDTQYF
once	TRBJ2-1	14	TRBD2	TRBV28	TGTGCCAGCAGTTCCGAGCGGGGGGGCAATGAGCAGTTCTTC	CASSSERGGNEQFF
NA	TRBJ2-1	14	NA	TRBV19	TGTGCCAGTAGTCGCCGGGACCACCTCAATGAGCAGTTCTTC	CASSRRDHLNEQFF
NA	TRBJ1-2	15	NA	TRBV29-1	TGCAGCGTTGATGTGGTCTTAGAAGATTACTATGGCTACACCTTC	CSVDVVLEDYYGYTF
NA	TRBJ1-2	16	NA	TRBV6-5	TGTGCCAGCAGCTCGGGGGCCCTTAGATCTAACTATGGCTACACCTTC	CASSSGALRSNYGYTF
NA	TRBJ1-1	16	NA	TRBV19	TGTGCCAGTAGTATTTTGTCAGGGGAGTGGGGCACTGAAGCTTTCTTT	CASSILSGEWGTEAFF
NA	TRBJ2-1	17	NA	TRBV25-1	TGTGCCAGCAGTTCTCTGGAGGGGGGAAGCTCCTACAATGAGCAGTTCTTC	CASSSLEGGSSYNEQFF
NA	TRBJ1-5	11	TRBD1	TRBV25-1	TGTGCCAGCGGAAGGACAGGGCCCCAGCATTTT	CASGRTGPQHF
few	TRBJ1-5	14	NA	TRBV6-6	TGTGCCAGCATTCCAGGGGTCTACAATCAGCCCCAGCATTTT	CASIPGVYNQPQHF
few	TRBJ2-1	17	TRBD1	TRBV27	TGTGCCAGCAGTGAGGACAGGGGGCAAACTAGCTACAATGAGCAGTTCTTC	CASSEDRGQTSYNEQFF
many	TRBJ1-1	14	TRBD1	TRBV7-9	TGTGCCAGCAGCTCAGGGGGCACGAACACTGAAGCTTTCTTT	CASSSGGTNTEAFF
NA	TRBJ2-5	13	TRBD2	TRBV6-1	TGTGCCAGCCTGAGCGGGGGGCGAGAGACCCAGTACTTC	CASLSGGRETQYF
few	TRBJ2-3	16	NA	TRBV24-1	TGTGCCACCAGTGACCCCAAGGACATAGAGGCTGATACGCAGTATTTT	CATSDPKDIEADTQYF
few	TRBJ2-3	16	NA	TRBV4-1	TGCGCCAGCAGCCAAGAATTACAGGTCCTCACAGATACGCAGTATTTT	CASSQELQVLTDTQYF
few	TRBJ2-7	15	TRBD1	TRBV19	TGTGCCAGTAGTCCCCGGGACAGGGTCCCCGGGGAGCAGTACTTC	CASSPRDRVPGEQYF
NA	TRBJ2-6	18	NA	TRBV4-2	TGTGCCAGCAGCCAAGGTCAGGGCATAGGCTCTGGGGCCAACGTCCTGACTTTC	CASSQGQGIGSGANVLTF
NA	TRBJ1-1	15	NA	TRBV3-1	TGTGCCAGCAGCCCATATAGACAGTTGAACACTGAAGCTTTCTTT	CASSPYRQLNTEAFF
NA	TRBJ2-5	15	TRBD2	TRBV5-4	TGTGCCAGCAGGGTAGCGGGGGGCCCCCAAGAGACCCAGTACTTC	CASRVAGGPQETQYF
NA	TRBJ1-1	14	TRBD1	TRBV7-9	TGTGCCAGCAGGCCTAGGGGGCGCGACACTGAAGCTTTCTTT	CASRPRGRDTEAFF
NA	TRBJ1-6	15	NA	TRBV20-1	TGCAGTGCTAGTGATGGGACAAGCTATAATTCACCCCTCCACTTT	CSASDGTSYNSPLHF
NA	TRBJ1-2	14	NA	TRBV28	TGTGCCAGCAGTTTTTACAACGGAGCCTATGGCTACACCTTC	CASSFYNGAYGYTF
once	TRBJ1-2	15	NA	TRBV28	TGTGCCAGCAGTTCTCACGCCTACGGCACCTATGGCTACACCTTC	CASSSHAYGTYGYTF
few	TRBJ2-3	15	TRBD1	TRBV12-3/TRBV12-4	TGTGCCAGCAGTTCCTCGGACAGGGACACAGATACGCAGTATTTT	CASSSSDRDTDTQYF
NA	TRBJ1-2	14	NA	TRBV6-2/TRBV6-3	TGTGCCAGCAGTTACTCGCGGGAGACCTATGGCTACACCTTC	CASSYSRETYGYTF
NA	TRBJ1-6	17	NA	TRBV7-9	TGTGCCAGCAGCCCACCCCCCGGGGGGGGAAAGAATTCACCCCTCCACTTT	CASSPPPGGGKNSPLHF
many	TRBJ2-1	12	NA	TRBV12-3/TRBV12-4	TGTGCCAGCAGTCGAACAGGTGGTCTGCAGTTCTTC	CASSRTGGLQFF
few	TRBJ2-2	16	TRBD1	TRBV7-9	TGTGCCAGCAGCTTTGACAGGGGGCAGAACACCGGGGAGCTGTTTTTT	CASSFDRGQNTGELFF
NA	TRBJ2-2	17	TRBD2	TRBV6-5	TGTGCCAGCAGTTACTCCCCTACTAGCGGGGGGGCCGGGGAGCTGTTTTTT	CASSYSPTSGGAGELFF
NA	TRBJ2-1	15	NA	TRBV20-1	TGCAGTGCGAGCCCTGACGGGAAAACCTACAATGAGCAGTTCTTC	CSASPDGKTYNEQFF
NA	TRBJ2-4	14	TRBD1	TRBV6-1	TGTGCCGGGCAGGGGGCCTACCCAAAAAACATTCAGTACTTC	CAGQGAYPKNIQYF
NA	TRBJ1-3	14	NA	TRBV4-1	TGCGCCAGCAGCCAAGAGGGATCTGGAAACACCATATATTTT	CASSQEGSGNTIYF
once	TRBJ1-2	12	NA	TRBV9	TGTGCCAGCAGCGCCAGTCCTTATGGCTACACCTTC	CASSASPYGYTF
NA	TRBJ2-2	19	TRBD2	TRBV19	TGTGCCAGTAGTATGGCGAGCCCTAGCGGGGGGGCCGTCACCGGGGAGCTGTTTTTT	CASSMASPSGGAVTGELFF
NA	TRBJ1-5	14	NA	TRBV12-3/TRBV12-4	TGTGCCAGCAGCACACAGCGCACTCTAGAGCCCCAGCATTTT	CASSTQRTLEPQHF
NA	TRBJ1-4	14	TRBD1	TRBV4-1	TGCGCCAGCACATCGACAGGGGGAAGTGAAAAACTGTTTTTT	CASTSTGGSEKLFF
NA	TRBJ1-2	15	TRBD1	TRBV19	TGTGCCAGTAGTATAGACAGGACAGGCCTTAGGGGCTACACCTTC	CASSIDRTGLRGYTF
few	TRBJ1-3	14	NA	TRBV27	TGTGCCAGCAGTTTATCGGGGGTCGGAAACACCATATATTTT	CASSLSGVGNTIYF
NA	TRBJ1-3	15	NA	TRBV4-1	TGCGCCAGCAGCCAAGGGAGGGAAGGCGGAAACACCATATATTTT	CASSQGREGGNTIYF
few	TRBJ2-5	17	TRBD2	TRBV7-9	TGTGCCAGCAGCCCGCCCTTACTAGCGGGGGGGCAAGAGACCCAGTACTTC	CASSPPLLAGGQETQYF
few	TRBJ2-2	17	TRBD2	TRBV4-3	TGCGCCAGCAGCCTACTAGCGGAGTTGACGAACACCGGGGAGCTGTTTTTT	CASSLLAELTNTGELFF
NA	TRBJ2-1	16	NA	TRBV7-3	TGTGCCAGCAGCTCCTCAGGCGCCGACAGCTACAATGAGCAGTTCTTC	CASSSSGADSYNEQFF
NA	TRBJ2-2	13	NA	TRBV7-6	TGTGCCAGCCCCAGAGGAGGGCCCGGGGAGCTGTTTTTT	CASPRGGPGELFF
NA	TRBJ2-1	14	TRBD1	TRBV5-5	TGTGCCAGCAGTTTCGGACAGGGGTCGAATGAGCAGTTCTTC	CASSFGQGSNEQFF
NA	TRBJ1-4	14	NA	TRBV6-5	TGTGCCAGCAGTTACTCGAGTCCTAATGAAAAACTGTTTTTT	CASSYSSPNEKLFF
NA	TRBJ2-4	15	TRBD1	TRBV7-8	TGTGCCAGCAGCTTAAATCCAGGGGGCAAAAACATTCAGTACTTC	CASSLNPGGKNIQYF
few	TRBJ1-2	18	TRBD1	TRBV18	TGTGCCAGCTCACCATCCGAAATCTTGACAGGGGGCGACTATGGCTACACCTTC	CASSPSEILTGGDYGYTF
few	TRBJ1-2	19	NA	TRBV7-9	TGTGCCAGCAGCTACGCGGGGGGAGTCTGGGAAGGAGTTTACTATGGCTACACCTTC	CASSYAGGVWEGVYYGYTF
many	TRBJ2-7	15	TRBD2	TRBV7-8	TGTGCCAGCAGCTCTAGCGGGGGGGCATGGATTGAGCAGTACTTC	CASSSSGGAWIEQYF
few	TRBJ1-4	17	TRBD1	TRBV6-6	TGTGCCAGCAGTTACTCTAAGGGGGCGCGTAATAATGAAAAACTGTTTTTT	CASSYSKGARNNEKLFF
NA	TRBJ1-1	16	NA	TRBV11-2	TGTGCCAGCAGCCTTCGGTTACGGGGGAGGAACACTGAAGCTTTCTTT	CASSLRLRGRNTEAFF
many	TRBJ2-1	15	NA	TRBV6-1	TGTGCCAGCAGTGAAAGCGTGTGGAAACACAATGAGCAGTTCTTC	CASSESVWKHNEQFF
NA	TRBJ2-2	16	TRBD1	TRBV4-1	TGCGCCAGCAGCCAAAGGGGGCCTTCTGGGACCGGGGAGCTGTTTTTT	CASSQRGPSGTGELFF
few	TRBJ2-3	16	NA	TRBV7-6	TGTGCCAGCAGCTTAGTTGGATACACTAGCACAGATACGCAGTATTTT	CASSLVGYTSTDTQYF
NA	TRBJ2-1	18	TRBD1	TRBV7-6	TGTGCCAGCAGCTTAGTGGGGCCCGGGACAGCGAGCTACAATGAGCAGTTCTTC	CASSLVGPGTASYNEQFF
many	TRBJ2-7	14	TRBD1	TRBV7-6	TGTGCCAGCAGAGCCGGGACAGGGTCCTACGAGCAGTACTTC	CASRAGTGSYEQYF
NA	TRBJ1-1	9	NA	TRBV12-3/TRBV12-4	TGTGCCAACAGAAAGGGAGTTTTCTTT	CANRKGVFF
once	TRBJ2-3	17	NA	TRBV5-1	TGCGCCAGCAGACCCCGGACTTTGAGGGCGAACACAGATACGCAGTATTTT	CASRPRTLRANTDTQYF
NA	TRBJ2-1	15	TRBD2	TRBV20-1	TGCAGTGCTAACCCGCGGGGGGGCGGTTGGAATGAGCAGTTCTTC	CSANPRGGGWNEQFF
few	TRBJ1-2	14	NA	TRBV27	TGTGCCAGCAGTCCGGGAGGGACCCGGGGTGGCTACACCTTC	CASSPGGTRGGYTF
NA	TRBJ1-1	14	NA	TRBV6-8	TGTGCCAGCAGTTACAACTTCTTGAACACTGAAGCTTTCTTT	CASSYNFLNTEAFF